These T cell receptor beta chains were read from a single sample in a study of memory CD4+ T cells and cytomegalovirus serostatus. Assay: immunoSEQ multiplex PCR; the TCRdb copy retains only in-frame clones and omits some. The data show under 75,000 clones, around 80% seen once. The sample comprised memory CD4+ T cells from blood. The source is an adult in good health and CMV-seronegative. Some clones in this sample may be carry-over from other donors' samples. Each CDR3 is given with its conserved first and last residue. A D gene is named only where the DNA matches it firmly. Rows give clone size only sometimes, using once, few, many, or a class for an expanded clone.

cdr3_length,v_call,clone_size,j_call,d_call,cdr3_aa,cdr3_nt
15,TRBV7-3,.,TRBJ2-2,TRBD1,CASSATGPNTGELFF,TGTGCCAGCAGCGCGACAGGGCCCAACACCGGGGAGCTGTTTTTT
14,TRBV9,.,TRBJ1-5,TRBD1,CASSAQGHNQPQHF,TGTGCCAGCAGCGCACAGGGGCACAATCAGCCCCAGCATTTT
12,TRBV6-1,.,TRBJ1-2,.,CASSEYDTGYTF,TGTGCCAGCAGTGAATATGATACTGGGTACACCTTC
16,TRBV28,.,TRBJ2-1,TRBD2,CASRSLAGGDHNEQFF,TGTGCCAGCAGATCTCTAGCGGGAGGGGACCACAATGAGCAGTTCTTC
15,TRBV5-1,once,TRBJ2-5,TRBD2,CASSLGLGHRETQYF,TGCGCCAGCAGCCTTGGACTAGGCCATAGGGAGACCCAGTACTTC
14,TRBV5-4,.,TRBJ2-3,TRBD2,CASSLGALAEAQYF,TGTGCCAGCAGCCTTGGGGCCCTAGCGGAGGCGCAGTATTTT
14,TRBV7-2,medium-sized,TRBJ2-2,.,CASKFSGNTGELFF,TGTGCCAGCAAATTTAGCGGAAACACCGGGGAGCTGTTTTTT
15,TRBV7-9,.,TRBJ2-7,.,CASSSGQTLDHEQYF,TGTGCCAGCAGCTCCGGACAGACATTAGACCACGAGCAGTACTTC
14,TRBV7-2,.,TRBJ2-7,.,CASSLAGAGYEQYF,TGTGCCAGCAGCTTAGCAGGGGCCGGGTACGAGCAGTACTTC
16,TRBV5-1,.,TRBJ2-1,TRBD2,CASSGGRAGVANEQFF,TGCGCCAGCAGCGGAGGGAGGGCCGGGGTCGCCAATGAGCAGTTCTTC
16,TRBV5-4,few,TRBJ1-1,.,CASSLEQGQRPHEAFF,TGTGCCAGCAGCTTGGAACAGGGACAAAGGCCCCACGAAGCTTTCTTT
17,TRBV6-1,.,TRBJ2-1,.,CASSEALQSGSYNEQFF,TGTGCCAGCAGTGAAGCGCTGCAATCAGGGTCCTACAATGAGCAGTTCTTC
13,TRBV18,few,TRBJ1-5,.,CASSPTGNQPQHF,TGTGCCAGCTCACCTACAGGGAATCAGCCCCAGCATTTT
13,TRBV29-1,.,TRBJ2-3,TRBD2,CSVETGGTDTQYF,TGCAGCGTTGAGACGGGAGGAACAGATACGCAGTATTTT
14,TRBV5-1,.,TRBJ2-3,.,CASTRGGSTDTQYF,TGCGCCAGCACCAGGGGGGGATCCACAGATACGCAGTATTTT
14,TRBV6-1,once,TRBJ2-3,TRBD2,CASAGGSRTDTQYF,TGTGCCAGCGCCGGGGGGTCCCGCACAGATACGCAGTATTTT
15,TRBV25-1,.,TRBJ1-1,.,CASSPRQSMNTEAFF,TGTGCCAGCAGTCCCCGACAGTCTATGAACACTGAAGCTTTCTTT
13,TRBV28,.,TRBJ1-2,.,CASSRGANYGYTF,TGTGCCAGCAGTAGAGGGGCTAACTATGGCTACACCTTC
15,TRBV2,.,TRBJ2-3,TRBD2,CASRGLASRADTQYF,TGTGCCAGCAGAGGACTAGCGTCGCGGGCGGATACGCAGTATTTT
13,TRBV7-2,.,TRBJ2-7,TRBD1,CASSIGTAHEQYF,TGTGCCAGCAGCATTGGGACAGCCCACGAGCAGTACTTC
13,TRBV7-9,.,TRBJ1-1,.,CASSLDRNTEAFF,TGTGCCAGCAGCTTAGACAGGAACACTGAAGCTTTCTTT
15,TRBV19,.,TRBJ2-7,TRBD2,CASSPGGNLDGEQYF,TGTGCCAGTAGTCCCGGGGGGAATCTTGACGGCGAGCAGTACTTC
15,TRBV19,.,TRBJ1-5,.,CASSTGTPTYQPQHF,TGTGCCAGTAGTACCGGGACACCGACCTATCAGCCCCAGCATTTT
19,TRBV7-8,.,TRBJ2-3,TRBD2,CASSLSRGWTSGGTDTQYF,TGTGCCAGCAGCTTGAGTCGAGGTTGGACTAGCGGGGGTACGGATACGCAGTATTTT
14,TRBV4-1,once,TRBJ1-4,TRBD1,CASSQGSGGEKLFF,TGCGCCAGCAGCCAAGGGTCAGGGGGTGAAAAACTGTTTTTT
18,TRBV4-1,.,TRBJ1-3,.,CASSQEGYRGASGNTIYF,TGCGCCAGCAGCCAAGAGGGTTATCGGGGGGCCTCTGGAAACACCATATATTTT
14,TRBV25-1,.,TRBJ2-2,.,CASSESMNTGELFF,TGTGCCAGCAGTGAATCAATGAACACCGGGGAGCTGTTTTTT
12,TRBV30,many,TRBJ1-2,.,CAWSYRFYGYTF,TGTGCCTGGAGTTACAGATTCTATGGCTACACCTTC
13,TRBV2,.,TRBJ1-1,.,CASLGARSTEAFF,TGTGCCAGTTTGGGGGCGCGGTCTACTGAAGCTTTCTTT
15,TRBV4-3,.,TRBJ2-7,TRBD2,CASSQWGGGAYEQYF,TGCGCCAGCAGCCAATGGGGCGGGGGGGCCTACGAGCAGTACTTC
13,TRBV5-6,.,TRBJ2-5,.,CASSLGGVETQYF,TGTGCCAGCAGCTTGGGAGGGGTGGAGACCCAGTACTTC
16,TRBV5-4,.,TRBJ2-7,TRBD1,CASSFGQGMGLYEQYF,TGTGCCAGCAGCTTTGGACAGGGGATGGGGCTATACGAGCAGTACTTC
13,TRBV4-1,.,TRBJ2-3,.,CASSQLGVDTQYF,TGCGCCAGCAGCCAGTTAGGGGTAGATACGCAGTATTTT
14,TRBV19,.,TRBJ1-1,.,CASTPWQGNTEAFF,TGTGCCAGTACCCCTTGGCAGGGGAACACTGAAGCTTTCTTT
14,TRBV4-1,.,TRBJ2-3,.,CASSQDGERDTQYF,TGCGCCAGCAGCCAAGATGGGGAGAGAGATACGCAGTATTTT
16,TRBV4-3,.,TRBJ1-2,.,CASSQEFRVSNYGYTF,TGCGCCAGCAGCCAAGAATTCAGGGTTTCTAACTATGGCTACACCTTC
13,TRBV10-3,.,TRBJ2-5,.,CAISPQGGETQYF,TGTGCCATCAGTCCACAGGGGGGGGAGACCCAGTACTTC
18,TRBV7-2,.,TRBJ2-5,.,CASSLSPRTHPLAETQYF,TGTGCCAGCAGCTTATCTCCGAGGACCCACCCATTAGCAGAGACCCAGTACTTC
16,TRBV7-9,few,TRBJ2-1,.,CASSPRPGSSYNEQFF,TGTGCCAGCAGCCCGCGACCCGGGAGCTCCTACAATGAGCAGTTCTTC
14,TRBV5-1,few,TRBJ2-7,.,CASSLDSQVAEQYF,TGCGCCAGCAGCTTGGACAGCCAGGTCGCCGAGCAGTACTTC
16,TRBV27,.,TRBJ2-2,.,CASSRTGTANTGELFF,TGTGCCAGCAGTCGTACAGGGACCGCGAACACCGGGGAGCTGTTTTTT
15,TRBV11-2,.,TRBJ2-7,.,CASSPGAGLAYEQYF,TGTGCCAGCAGTCCCGGGGCAGGGCTGGCCTACGAGCAGTACTTC
13,TRBV30,.,TRBJ1-4,.,CASRRESREKLFF,TGTGCCTCAAGGAGAGAAAGCCGTGAAAAACTGTTTTTT
11,TRBV5-1,.,TRBJ1-2,TRBD1,CASGQGNGYTF,TGCGCCAGCGGACAGGGTAATGGCTACACCTTC
17,TRBV5-6,.,TRBJ2-1,TRBD2,CASSHSKKRGVRNEQFF,TGTGCCAGCAGCCATTCAAAAAAGCGGGGGGTGAGGAATGAGCAGTTCTTC
12,TRBV2,.,TRBJ2-3,.,CASSEEARTQYF,TGTGCCAGCAGTGAAGAGGCCAGGACGCAGTATTTT
16,TRBV5-1,.,TRBJ2-7,TRBD2,CASSFGWGGTSYEQYF,TGCGCCAGCAGCTTTGGCTGGGGGGGGACCTCCTACGAGCAGTACTTC
16,TRBV27,once,TRBJ2-5,TRBD1,CASSLSRDRAVETQYF,TGTGCCAGCAGTTTGAGCCGGGACAGGGCAGTAGAGACCCAGTACTTC
15,TRBV11-2,once,TRBJ2-3,.,CASSLDWDRTDTQYF,TGTGCCAGCAGCTTAGACTGGGATCGAACAGATACGCAGTATTTT
14,TRBV18,once,TRBJ2-7,.,CASSPTDGAYEQYF,TGTGCCAGCTCACCCACGGACGGTGCCTACGAGCAGTACTTC
17,TRBV13,.,TRBJ2-3,TRBD2,CASSFSLGGGATDTQYF,TGTGCCAGCAGCTTCTCACTCGGCGGGGGGGCCACAGATACGCAGTATTTT
15,TRBV29-1,.,TRBJ2-7,.,CSVRFQRVFSYEQYF,TGCAGCGTTCGTTTTCAGCGGGTTTTCTCCTACGAGCAGTACTTC
15,TRBV5-1,.,TRBJ1-2,.,CASSSGPGHDYGYTF,TGCGCCAGCAGTTCTGGACCGGGCCACGACTATGGCTACACCTTC